A single sample is the source of the 28 T cell receptor beta chains below, sequenced in a study of long-term antiretroviral therapy in people with HIV. The run of the v3.0 immunoSEQ assay was at survey level. Clones were read by immunoSEQ multiplex PCR, and TCRdb kept only the in-frame ones, dropping some. Here the sample spans roughly 50,000 clones, around 80% being singletons. The source was unsorted PBMCs, collected 0.8 years after starting antiretroviral therapy. The receptor set was obtained from a woman in her late teens or twenties with HIV.

The J gene is TRBJ2-1, the V gene TRBV4-1; 14 bases are a match to TRBD2. The CDR3 loop spans 17 amino acids. J lost 4 bases, V lost 1 base, and 3 bases had no gene match. Germline CDR1 is MGHRA and CDR2 is YSYEKL. CDR3 sequence reads: CASSQAGLAGGYNEQFF. As DNA, the CDR3 is TGCGCCAGCAGCCAAGCAGGACTAGCGGGAGGATACAATGAGCAGTTCTTC.

This chain links TRBV19 with TRBJ2-2; D is unclear. Germline V gene lookup returns CDR1 LNHDA and CDR2 SQIVND (reference sequence). V shed 7 bases and J shed 2 bases, with 11 bases lying between them. This CDR3 spans 14 amino acids. CDR3 nucleotides: TGTGCCAGTAAGGCCCAGCCTAACACCGGGGAGCTGTTTTTT. Protein product: CASKAQPNTGELFF. The whole variable domain, filled in from reference TRBV19 and TRBJ2-2, reads DGGITQSPKYLFRKEGQNVTLSCEQNLNHDAMYWYRQDPGQGLRLIYYSQIVNDFQKGDIAEGYSVSREKKESFPLTVTSAQKNPTAFYLCASKAQPNTGELFFGEGSRLTVL.

This chain links TRBV2 with TRBJ2-3; no reliable D call. CDR1 and CDR2 from the germline V gene are SNHLY and FYNNEI. Trimming left V 2 bases short and J 0 bases short, with 6 bases between. This CDR3 has 14 residues. CDR3 sequence (DNA): TGTGCCAGCAGTGAATACAGCAGCACAGATACGCAGTATTTT. It encodes CASSEYSSTDTQYF.

This clone was counted only a few times. The gene calls are TRBV7-2 and TRBJ1-3, with TRBD1 identical over 7 bases. With V trimmed by 10 bases and J by 2 bases, 5 bases remained unmatched. The germline gives CDR1 SGHTA, CDR2 FQGNSA. The CDR3 length is 13 residues. CDR3 loop: CATSRGPGNTIYF. As DNA, the CDR3 is TGTGCCACTTCTAGGGGGCCTGGAAACACCATATATTTT.

The V gene is TRBV9, the J gene TRBJ1-3; the D is unclear. The germline V gene has CDR1 SGDLS and CDR2 YYNGEE. The CDR3 is 17 amino acids. Trimming removed 0 bases from V and 0 bases from J, with 13 bases in between. The CDR3 nucleotides read TGTGCCAGCAGCGTAGCTCTCAACGGGAGCTCTGGAAACACCATATATTTT. This sequence encodes CASSVALNGSSGNTIYF.

On this clone: The DNA is omitted, as the CDR3 cannot be located on it reliably, and the CDR3 follows TCRdb's listing. The genes are TRBV6-6 and TRBJ1-5. The CDR3 spans 13 amino acids, including both terminal residues. Looked up from germline, CDR1 is MNHNY and CDR2 is SVGAGI (reference sequence). This CDR3 is CASILVAGGPQHF.

The chain has TRBV10-3 and TRBJ2-2, with D possibly called TRBD1 or TRBD2 (5 bases each). The CDR3 length is 15 residues. CDR1 ENHRY and CDR2 SYGVKD come from the germline V gene. V lost 3 bases and J lost 6, with 14 bases in between. DNA for the CDR3: TGTGCCATCAGTGACGGTGAGGGGCGGTCCGGGGAGCTGTTTTTT. Protein sequence: CAISDGEGRSGELFF.

The chain couples TRBV5-1 to TRBJ2-3; tentatively, D is TRBD2 (5 bases). Trimming took 0 bases from V and 5 from J, leaving 13 bases between them. Germline loops: CDR1 SGHRS, CDR2 YFSETQ. CDR3 length: 15 amino acids. CDR3 loop: CASSLEVGAIDTQYF. The CDR3 DNA follows: TGCGCCAGCAGCTTGGAAGTGGGAGCCATAGATACGCAGTATTTT.

The V and J genes are TRBV7-9 and TRBJ1-1; possibly TRBD1 for D (6 bases). The V gene lost 4 bases and the J gene lost 11 bases, with 20 bases spanning the gap. CDR3 length equals 14 residues. Per germline, CDR1 SEHNR and CDR2 FQNEAQ (reference sequence). CDR3 protein: CASSSQGRGDRAFF. Here the CDR3 DNA reads TGTGCCAGCAGCTCGCAGGGGCGCGGAGATCGGGCTTTCTTT.

The rearrangement uses TRBV7-6 and TRBJ2-7; D perhaps matches TRBD1 (6 bases). V was pared by 5 bases and J by 0 bases, with 11 bases between. Germline assignment: CDR1 SGHVS and CDR2 FNYEAQ. The length of the CDR3 is 14 residues. Here the CDR3 reads CASSETGTSYEQYF. As DNA, the CDR3 is TGTGCCAGCAGCGAGACAGGTACCTCCTACGAGCAGTACTTC.

The chain combines TRBV6-6 with TRBJ2-7; D is ambiguous. V was trimmed by 7 bases and J by 2 bases, leaving 15 bases between them. Germline V gene sequence: CDR1 MNHNY, CDR2 SVGAGI (reference sequence). This CDR3 contains 14 residues. This chain's CDR3 is CASKLVPRTYEQYF. For the CDR3, the DNA is TGTGCCAGCAAACTGGTCCCCAGAACCTACGAGCAGTACTTC.

The rearrangement uses TRBV7-2 and TRBJ2-7; 9 nucleotides line up with TRBD1. Germline V CDR1 and CDR2: SGHTA, FQGNSA. The length of the CDR3 is 16 residues. Unmatched junction bases numbered 12, after V lost 2 bases and J lost 7 bases. CDR3 sequence reads: CASSLRVIWTGEEQYF. For the CDR3, the DNA is TGTGCCAGCAGCTTAAGGGTGATTTGGACAGGGGAGGAGCAGTACTTC. The whole variable domain, remainder taken from reference TRBV7-2 and TRBJ2-7, is GAGVSQSPSNKVTEKGKDVELRCDPISGHTALYWYRQSLGQGLEFLIYFQGNSAPDKSGLPSDRFSAERTGGSVSTLTIQRTQQEDSAVYLCASSLRVIWTGEEQYFGPGTRLTVT.

This rearrangement joins TRBV5-6 to TRBJ2-5; perhaps D is TRBD1 or TRBD2 (7 bases each). CDR1 and CDR2 from the germline V gene are SGHDT and YYEEEE. Trimming removed 3 bases at V and 6 bases at J, with 15 bases between. The CDR3 is made up of 14 amino acids. CDR3 in amino acids: CASSWGGGTKTQYF. CDR3 in DNA: TGTGCCAGCAGCTGGGGAGGGGGCACAAAGACCCAGTACTTC.

The chain uses TRBV5-8 and TRBJ1-5; no definite D call. V was clipped by 1 base and J by 4 bases, with 12 bases between them. CDR1 and CDR2 (germline): SGHTS, YDEGEE. CDR3 length: 15 amino acids. The CDR3 DNA reads as TGTGCCAGCAGCTTGTTCCGGGGAGAGAATCAGCCCCAGCATTTT. Its translation: CASSLFRGENQPQHF.

V usage is TRBV4-3 and J usage is TRBJ2-7, with a weak D call TRBD1 (6 bases). This CDR3 contains 14 residues. The germline V gene encodes CDR1 LGHNA and CDR2 YSLEER. Trimming removed 4 bases at V and 7 bases at J, with 17 bases between. The CDR3: CASSLGHQQGEQYF. As DNA, the CDR3 is TGCGCCAGCAGCCTGGGACATCAACAGGGAGAGCAGTACTTC.

CDR3 bases: TGTGCCAGCAGCTTAGTACGAGCCGCACAAGAGACCCAGTACTTC. Its protein is CASSLVRAAQETQYF. The genes are TRBV11-2 and TRBJ2-5; D is undetermined. Germline V lookup: CDR1 SGHAT, CDR2 FQNNGV. With 1 base removed from V and 2 bases from J, the gap between germline ends came to 11 bases. The CDR3 has 15 amino acids. Full variable domain (remainder filled in from reference TRBV11-2 and TRBJ2-5): EAGVAQSPRYKIIEKRQSVAFWCNPISGHATLYWYQQILGQGPKLLIQFQNNGVVDDSQLPKDRFSAERLKGVDSTLKIQPAKLEDSAVYLCASSLVRAAQETQYFGPGTRLLVL.

The V gene is TRBV12-5, the J gene TRBJ2-5, with D tentatively TRBD2 (6 bases). The CDR3 covers 13 residues. Trimming took off 3 bases at V and 4 bases at J, with 9 bases between the two ends. Germline CDR1 LGHNT, CDR2 FRNRAP. CDR3 loop: CASGFGGGETQYF. CDR3 bases: TGTGCTAGTGGTTTCGGGGGTGGAGAGACCCAGTACTTC.

A remark on this clone: Mismatch with germline at one junction end may stem from a read error. The rearrangement links TRBV4-3 to TRBJ1-2; D call uncertain. Germline V gene lookup returns CDR1 LGHNA and CDR2 YSLEER. This CDR3 has 15 amino acids. CDR3 region: CASSQDRVVGYDYTF. The CDR3 DNA reads as TGCGCCAGCAGCCAAGATCGCGTGGTAGGATATGACTACACCTTC.

This sequence joins TRBV5-6 and TRBJ1-1, with D unclear. The V and J ends lost 0 bases and 6 bases respectively, with 12 bases between them. Germline-derived CDR1 and CDR2 are SGHDT and YYEEEE. This CDR3 spans 14 amino acids. CDR3 coding DNA: TGTGCCAGCAGCTTGGCCCCGCAAGCCCCTGAAGCTTTCTTT. This encodes CASSLAPQAPEAFF. Supplemented by reference TRBV5-6 and TRBJ1-1, the full variable domain reads DAGVTQSPTHLIKTRGQQVTLRCSPKSGHDTVSWYQQALGQGPQFIFQYYEEEERQRGNFPDRFSGHQFPNYSSELNVNALLLGDSALYLCASSLAPQAPEAFFGQGTRLTVV.

The table lists this clone with a count of one. This chain joins TRBV19 and TRBJ1-5; D might be TRBD1 (5 bases). V lost 5 bases and J 2 bases, leaving 10 bases between the germline ends. The V gene's germline CDR1 is LNHDA and CDR2 SQIVND (reference sequence). This CDR3 comprises 14 residues. In nucleotides, the CDR3 is TGTGCCAGTAGTCCCGGCAGGGGCAATCAGCCCCAGCATTTT. Its protein is CASSPGRGNQPQHF.

This clone occurred once. The rearrangement uses TRBV28 and TRBJ1-5, with D unclear. V gave up 7 bases and J gave up 2 bases, with 15 bases separating them. CDR1 MDHEN and CDR2 SYDVKM come from the germline V gene. This CDR3 has 15 residues. The CDR3 DNA reads TGTGCCAGCACCGTACCCAGCTCGGGCAATCAGCCCCAGCATTTT. Amino acids: CASTVPSSGNQPQHF.

V gene TRBV5-4 combines with J gene TRBJ1-1; perhaps TRBD1 as D (5 bases). There are 12 residues in the CDR3. The V gene's germline CDR1 is SGHNT and CDR2 YYREEE (reference sequence). V shed 10 bases and J shed 3 bases, with 13 bases lying between them. The CDR3 is CAGSRGDTEAFF. Here the CDR3 DNA reads TGTGCCGGTTCGCGGGGGGACACTGAAGCTTTCTTT.

CDR3 DNA sequence: TGTGCCAGCAGCTGGCCGGGGCAGGGACTCGAAAAACTGTTTTTT. Amino acid sequence: CASSWPGQGLEKLFF. The chain couples TRBV7-9 to TRBJ1-4; D might be TRBD1 (5 bases). The CDR3 length is 15 residues. The germline V and J ends were trimmed by 4 bases and 8 bases, with 17 bases remaining between them. Germline V CDR1 and CDR2: SEHNR, FQNEAQ (reference sequence).

This clone was observed a few times. The V and J genes are TRBV9 and TRBJ2-7; TRBD1 or TRBD2 may be the D gene (6 bases each). Germline loops: CDR1 SGDLS, CDR2 YYNGEE. Trimming shortened V by 4 bases and J by 6 bases, and 11 bases separated the two germline ends. The CDR3 runs 12 residues. This CDR3 reads CASSPGGSEQYF. CDR3 coding DNA: TGTGCCAGCAGCCCCGGGGGCTCCGAGCAGTACTTC.

The rearrangement links TRBV7-2 to TRBJ2-7; 9 bases are a match to TRBD2. The CDR3 runs 16 residues. The ends lost 8 bases at V and 6 bases at J; junction bases unmatched: 17. Germline loops: CDR1 SGHTA, CDR2 FQGNSA. The CDR3 reads CASGTNARTSAGEQYF. Written as DNA, the CDR3 is TGTGCCAGCGGGACTAATGCGAGGACTAGCGCCGGCGAGCAGTACTTC.

The V gene is TRBV5-1, the J gene TRBJ2-2, with 7 bases that match TRBD1. After removal of 4 bases from V and 0 bases from J, the junction contained 6 bases not matched to a gene. CDR1 SGHRS and CDR2 YFSETQ come from the germline V gene. The CDR3 is made up of 16 amino acids. The CDR3 DNA reads TGCGCCAGCAGCCCGTGGGACAGCCCGAACACCGGGGAGCTGTTTTTT. It translates to CASSPWDSPNTGELFF.

This clone was picked up a small number of times. V usage is TRBV27 and J usage is TRBJ1-4; D call uncertain. This CDR3 is built from 12 residues. V lost 8 bases and J lost 7, with 11 bases in between. Germline CDR1 MNHEY, CDR2 SMNVEV (reference sequence). CDR3 DNA sequence: TGTGCCAGCCTTGGCTGGGGTGAAAAACTGTTTTTT. It translates to CASLGWGEKLFF.

The chain employs TRBV9 and TRBJ2-6; no definite D call. The ends were cut back, 5 bases at V and 1 base at J, with 4 bases in the middle. The CDR3 totals 13 residues. CDR1 and CDR2 (germline): SGDLS, YYNGEE. In DNA, the CDR3 is TGTGCCAGCAGAGGGTCTGGGGCCAACGTCCTGACTTTC. It translates to CASRGSGANVLTF.